This is a list of T cell receptor beta chains from one sample in a study of cytomegalovirus exposure and HLA in healthy donors. The repertoire was sequenced with immunoSEQ multiplex PCR; TCRdb's copy has only in-frame clones and lacks some. This sample yields 200,000 to 250,000 clones, of which 75% to 90% are seen a single time; about 14% belongs to the top ten. Sequencing was performed on PBMCs. The receptors shown here come from a woman aged 25 to 39 in good health and CMV-seropositive. Both conserved end residues are trimmed from each CDR3.

CDR3 length,V gene,J gene,CDR3 protein
14,TRBV2,TRBJ2-1,ASSRETSGGFNEQF
11,TRBV10-3,TRBJ2-3,AISEGEADTQY
11,TRBV27,TRBJ1-5,ASSLQGNQPQH
15,TRBV4-3,TRBJ2-6,ASSQTESVSGANVLT
12,TRBV9,TRBJ2-7,ASSSDSPPYEQY
11,TRBV30,TRBJ1-2,AWSVGQGPGYT
12,TRBV29-1,TRBJ2-7,SVAGTGVGYEQY
13,TRBV6-5,TRBJ1-3,ASSRDSDSGNTIY
15,TRBV9,TRBJ2-1,ASSARPRWAGKDEQF
10,TRBV30,TRBJ1-2,AGWTGARGYT
15,TRBV6-1,TRBJ2-7,ASSGRTSGFSSYEQY
11,TRBV7-6,TRBJ2-6,ASSISGANVLT
15,TRBV28,TRBJ2-7,ASSYAWGTEVPYEQY
13,TRBV27,TRBJ2-1,ASSLQVGLTNEQF
13,TRBV6-5,TRBJ1-2,ASSYQGRKPYGYT
13,TRBV11-2,TRBJ2-2,ASSHYRPNTGELF
11,TRBV7-2,TRBJ1-2,ASSLDPGTTAY
13,TRBV30,TRBJ1-3,AWSVTALSGNTIY
11,TRBV30,TRBJ1-1,AWSSQRNTEAF
15,TRBV28,TRBJ1-5,ASSLADWGGGNQPQH
13,TRBV28,TRBJ2-7,ASSSGTGVSYEQY
13,TRBV6-5,TRBJ2-7,ASSYSSAPSYEQY
12,TRBV11-2,TRBJ1-1,ASSSTGVYTEAF
11,TRBV5-1,TRBJ2-3,ASSWDRGDTQY
10,TRBV28,TRBJ1-2,ASSTRVEGYT
11,TRBV28,TRBJ1-2,ASSSGTLYGYT
11,TRBV28,TRBJ1-5,ASSPRDRQPQH
10,TRBV28,TRBJ2-7,ASMAPSRVRY
11,TRBV29-1,TRBJ2-5,SVETGGGETQY
14,TRBV9,TRBJ2-1,ASSVDGSPSYNEQF
13,TRBV5-1,TRBJ2-1,ASSLGGGPSWEQF
11,TRBV30,TRBJ1-5,AWRGDGGPPQH